One sample yielded the 10 T cell receptor beta chains listed below, sequenced in a study of T cell responses to AZD1222 COVID-19 vaccine. The repertoire was sequenced with immunoSEQ multiplex PCR; TCRdb's copy has only in-frame clones and lacks some. The sample contains about 120,000 clones, more than 75% of which appear only once. The sample in question was peripheral blood, obtained on day 0 of AZD1222 vaccination. These TCRs come from an adult in good health.

The rearrangement links TRBV27 to TRBJ1-1, with D unresolved. The CDR3 totals 14 residues. The V end was cut by 2 bases, the J end by 10 bases, with 17 bases between. Looked up from germline, CDR1 is MNHEY and CDR2 is SMNVEV (reference sequence). The CDR3 here is CASSLSSGQNTAFF. Here the CDR3 DNA reads TGTGCCAGCAGTTTAAGTTCAGGCCAAAACACAGCTTTCTTT.

The chain couples TRBV5-1 to TRBJ1-2; D might be TRBD1 (5 bases). CDR1 and CDR2 from the germline V gene are SGHRS and YFSETQ. Trimming removed 0 bases at V and 8 bases at J, with 11 bases between. The CDR3 spans 13 residues. CDR3 coding DNA: TGCGCCAGCAGCTTGGATGGGGGAAACGGCTACACCTTC. Its translation is CASSLDGGNGYTF.

This chain uses TRBV13 with TRBJ2-7; D unresolved. Trimming left V 5 bases short and J 7 bases short, with 9 bases between. Germline V CDR1 and CDR2: PRHDT, FYEKMQ (reference sequence). The CDR3 totals 11 residues. Here the CDR3 reads CASSRTGEQYF. For the CDR3, the DNA is TGTGCCAGCAGCCGTACCGGGGAGCAGTACTTC.

The rearrangement links TRBV11-2 to TRBJ2-7; the D gene is possibly TRBD1 (7 bases). Germline V gene sequence: CDR1 SGHAT, CDR2 FQNNGV. Trimming stripped 4 bases from V and 5 bases from J, with 18 bases between. The CDR3 sequence is 15 residues long. DNA of the CDR3: TGTGCCAGCAGCTCACCCAGGGGGGAGGCCCACGAGCAGTACTTC. Its protein is CASSSPRGEAHEQYF.

The chain combines TRBV28 with TRBJ1-2; 10 nucleotides match TRBD1. V lost 6 bases and J lost 8; bases outside the gene matches: 9. Germline CDR1 MDHEN, CDR2 SYDVKM. The CDR3 covers 14 residues. CDR3 region: CASRPGQGSEGYTF. The CDR3 DNA sequence: TGTGCCAGCAGACCGGGACAGGGGTCAGAAGGCTACACCTTC.

CDR3 in DNA: TGTGCCAGCAGCCCTTGGCCACTTAGCCGGGAGGGGTACAATGAGCAGTTCTTC. This encodes CASSPWPLSREGYNEQFF. The rearrangement links TRBV7-9 to TRBJ2-1; 8 nucleotides agree with TRBD2. Germline V CDR1 and CDR2: SEHNR, FQNEAQ (reference sequence). The CDR3 extends over 18 amino acids. The ends lost 5 bases at V and 4 bases at J; junction bases unmatched: 16.

The chain has TRBV7-2 and TRBJ1-5; no firm D call. The CDR3 is made up of 14 amino acids. CDR1 is SGHTA and CDR2 is FQGNSA in the germline V gene. Trimming took off 5 bases at V and 7 bases at J, with 15 bases between the two ends. The CDR3 region has the DNA TGTGCCAGCAGCCCCCAGCCCCAAGGGCAGCCCCAGCATTTT. The encoded protein is CASSPQPQGQPQHF.

J is TRBJ2-2 and V is TRBV7-7; tentatively, D is TRBD1 (6 bases). V dropped 6 bases and J dropped 7 bases, with 21 bases sitting between them. Per the germline V gene, CDR1 is SSHAT and CDR2 is FNYEAQ (reference sequence). The CDR3 runs to 16 residues. The CDR3 nucleotides are TGTGCCAGCAGTCGACAGTGGGGGCCTCAAGGCGGGGAGCTGTTTTTT. As protein: CASSRQWGPQGGELFF. Full variable domain (remainder filled in from reference TRBV7-7 and TRBJ2-2): GAGVSQSPRYKVTKRGQDVTLRCDPISSHATLYWYQQALGQGPEFLTYFNYEAQPDKSGLPSDRFSAERPEGSISTLTIQRTEQRDSAMYRCASSRQWGPQGGELFFGEGSRLTVL.

For this clone: The junction and the germline gene differ at one end; a read error may be behind it. The chain uses TRBV5-5 and TRBJ2-2, with TRBD2 identical over 8 bases. Germline V gene sequence: CDR1 SGHKS, CDR2 YYEKEE (reference sequence). The CDR3 has 15 amino acids. The CDR3 loop is CASRAGGRRAGELFF. CDR3 DNA sequence: TGCGCCAGCAGGGCGGGGGGCCGGCGCGCCGGGGAGCTGTTTTTT.

This chain joins TRBV7-9 and TRBJ1-2; D may be TRBD1 (6 bases). CDR3 length equals 14 residues. Looked up from germline, CDR1 is SEHNR and CDR2 is FQNEAQ (reference sequence). V lost 6 bases and J 4 bases, leaving 15 bases between the germline ends. DNA for the CDR3: TGTGCCAGCAGACTCGACAGGTGGGGCTATGGCTACACCTTC. Translation: CASRLDRWGYGYTF.